A single T cell receptor (beta chain) is shown here with its context. There is no known antigen for this receptor. No much larger clone is present one base from it, and per-base qualities are unavailable. This specimen belongs to a study of blood T cells in healthy people across ages (dated by TCRdb to between 2014 and 2017). In terms of the full investigation: Template switching captured roughly one uniquely barcoded TCR beta cDNA molecule per two T cells in model experiments. Four age groups were formed from the donors: young (average approximately 15 years), middle-aged (approximately 40), aged (roughly 59) and long-lived (approximately 78). Using the same blood draw, the study looked at two additional independent replicas of 1 million unique cDNA reads for two donors, one aged 18 to 30 and the other aged 80 or older. The study measured age-related changes in TCR beta repertoire diversity using deep sequencing normalized with unique cDNA molecular identifiers.

The donors were roughly 40 Caucasian individuals from Russia, aged roughly 6 to 100 years, who were systemically healthy. Each donor gave about 10 milliliters of peripheral blood, drawn into EDTA-treated Vacutainer tubes. Ficoll-Paque density-gradient centrifugation was used to isolate PBMCs, with at least 6.5 million per sample. Trizol reagent was used to extract total RNA from PBMCs, with at least 6 micrograms per sample. For every donor, flow cytometry on a PBMC aliquot measured the percentage of naive CD45RAhigh/CD27high T cells. The library was made by 5' RACE. These reads were obtained on an Illumina HiSeq 2500. A second PCR of about 7 to 12 cycles was performed with a sample-barcoded 5' primer and a J-beta primer mix. A unique molecular identifier was introduced onto each TCR beta cDNA molecule by a template-switch 5' adaptor carrying 12 random nucleotides. At least 2.5 million CDR3-containing paired-end reads were obtained from each sample. First-strand cDNA synthesis was performed from all RNA using the Mint cDNA synthesis kit, with priming by a TRBC-specific oligonucleotide. Following uracil-DNA glycosylase treatment, all cDNA underwent a first 18-cycle PCR with the universal primers M1SS and BC2_uni_R. Turning to the authors' computational methods: Each sample was normalized by randomly selecting 1 million high-quality reads, each carrying a distinct molecular identifier. Instead of being binned into consensus sequences, reads that shared molecular identifiers were thrown out. MiTCR, run with a Q25 quality threshold and the strictest error-elimination algorithm, handled CDR3 identification, clonotype clustering and error correction. A nonparametric unseen species model using Euler transformation provided a lower-bound estimate of total TCR beta diversity. TCRdb reran the public reads through fastp at Q25 and MiXCR, keeping productive beta chains. CDR3 protein duplicates are merged, each entry listing the most common genes and DNA. Clone size and V and J calls follow TCRdb, not the original study. For this sample the table gives around 500,000 distinct CDR3 sequences, of which roughly a quarter were detected only once. Under 4.5% of the sample rests with the top ten.

The study at large found these results: Observed TCR beta diversity per million T cells fell roughly linearly with age, and a significant reduction was already apparent by age roughly 40. Bulk unsorted PBMC profiling prevented conclusive comparison of naive and antigen-experienced compartments. Total diversity estimates from one million sequenced T cells were considered lower bounds and underestimates. The long-lived group showed more naive CD4+ T cells, fewer expanded clones and increased TCR diversity than the aged group, suggesting age selection. The percentage of naive T cells measured by flow cytometry correlated strongly with observed TCR beta diversity. Donor CMV infection status was unknown, potentially confounding age-related changes in expanded clonotypes.

Separately, the same data were catalogued under a study of T cells of mothers and their children. Per the second study: Nine systemically healthy Caucasian individuals, comprising three mothers and their six children, were included as donors. cDNA synthesis consumed the entire amount of extracted RNA, loaded at approximately 1.5 ug RNA in each 15 ul reaction. In the second PCR, the M1S primer added sample barcodes and 2-4 random nucleotides. Each mother yielded over 8.5 million TCR beta CDR3 reads and each child about 3 million reads. In both related and unrelated pairs, thymic selection shapes the output of TCR recombination in a similar way, with inherited differences having only a minor effect. Normalized repertoire overlap was always found to be slightly, but never significantly, higher in related mother-child pairs than in unrelated mother-child pairs. No persistent microchimeric T cell clones were found, with a detection sensitivity of 80 to 100 clones per million clonotypes. To look for features that set related mother-child pairs apart from unrelated individuals, the researchers ran deep NGS to compare the TCR beta repertoires of mothers and children. On average, the children were approximately 11 +/- 4 years old, while the mothers were about 37 +/- 4 years old. Libraries were sequenced on Illumina HiSeq 2000 with 100+100 nt paired-end reads after adapter ligation with NEBNext reagents. To avoid cross-contamination, the mother libraries and the child libraries were prepared a month apart and sequenced in separate runs. For each donor, somewhere between about 450,000 and 2,200,000 distinct TCR beta clonotypes were identified. Naive TCR beta clonotypes were estimated from low-frequency clonotypes matched to each donor's FACS-determined naive share, without sorting.

The sequenced sample was blood. This receptor was taken from a boy aged 2 to 10 in good health.

The DNA sequence is TGCAGCGTGGAAAATCACTTAGGACAGGGGTCAACCTACGAGCAGTACTTC. Its coded protein is CSVENHLGQGSTYEQYF. The V and J segments used are TRBV29-1 and TRBJ2-1; the junction holds 9 bases that match TRBD1. The J call may be mistaken, given a closer DNA end match to TRBJ2-7. The germline V gene encodes CDR1 SQVTM and CDR2 ANQGSEA. Measured from the cysteine to the phenylalanine, the CDR3 is 17 residues long. The DNA shown is the 51-base CDR3, in frame from base 1.